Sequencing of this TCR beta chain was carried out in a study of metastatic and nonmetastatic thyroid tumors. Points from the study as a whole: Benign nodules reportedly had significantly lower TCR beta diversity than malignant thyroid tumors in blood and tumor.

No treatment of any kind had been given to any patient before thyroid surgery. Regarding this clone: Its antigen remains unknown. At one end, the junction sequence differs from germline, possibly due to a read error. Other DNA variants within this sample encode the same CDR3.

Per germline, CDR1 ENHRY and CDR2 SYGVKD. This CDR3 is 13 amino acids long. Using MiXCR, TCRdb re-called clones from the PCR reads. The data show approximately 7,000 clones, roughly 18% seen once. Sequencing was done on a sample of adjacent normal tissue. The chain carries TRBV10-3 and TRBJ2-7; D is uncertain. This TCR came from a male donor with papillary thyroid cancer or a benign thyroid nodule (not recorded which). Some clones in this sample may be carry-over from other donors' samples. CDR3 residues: CAISESASSEQYF. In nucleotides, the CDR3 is TGTGCCATCAGTGAGTCAGCCTCCTCCGAGCAATACTTC.